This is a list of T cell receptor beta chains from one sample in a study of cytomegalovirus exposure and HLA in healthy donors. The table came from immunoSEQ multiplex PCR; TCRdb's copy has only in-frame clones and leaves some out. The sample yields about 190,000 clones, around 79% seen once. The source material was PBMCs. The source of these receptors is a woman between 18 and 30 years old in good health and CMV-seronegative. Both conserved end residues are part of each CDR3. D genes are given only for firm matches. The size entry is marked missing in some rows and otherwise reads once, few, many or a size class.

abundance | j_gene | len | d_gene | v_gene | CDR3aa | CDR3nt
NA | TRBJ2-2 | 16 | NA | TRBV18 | CASSPRVDINTGELFF | TGTGCCAGCTCACCACGGGTGGACATCAACACCGGGGAGCTGTTTTTT
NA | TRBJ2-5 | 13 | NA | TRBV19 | CASSVISRETQYF | TGTGCCAGTAGCGTCATTTCGAGGGAGACCCAGTACTTC
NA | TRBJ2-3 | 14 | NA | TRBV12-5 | CASASLEVTDTQYF | TGTGCTAGCGCCTCCCTAGAGGTGACAGATACGCAGTATTTT
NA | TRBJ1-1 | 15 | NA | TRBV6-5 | CASSYEPREDTEAFF | TGTGCCAGCAGTTACGAGCCCCGGGAAGACACTGAAGCTTTCTTT
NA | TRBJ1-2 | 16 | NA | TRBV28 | CASSLKFKGRLDGYTF | TGTGCCAGCAGTTTAAAGTTTAAGGGGCGGTTGGATGGCTACACCTTC
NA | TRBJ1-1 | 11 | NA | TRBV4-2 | CASSQDRNRFF | TGTGCCAGCAGCCAAGATAGGAACAGGTTCTTT
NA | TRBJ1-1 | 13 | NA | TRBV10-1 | CPSGGERRTEAFF | TGCCCTAGCGGGGGAGAGCGACGGACTGAAGCTTTCTTT
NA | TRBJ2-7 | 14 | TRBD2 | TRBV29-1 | CSVALAGGPGEQYF | TGCAGCGTTGCACTAGCGGGAGGGCCAGGTGAGCAGTACTTC
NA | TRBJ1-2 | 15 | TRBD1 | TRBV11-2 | CASSNRDRPFRGYTF | TGTGCCAGCAGCAACCGGGACAGACCCTTTAGGGGCTACACCTTC
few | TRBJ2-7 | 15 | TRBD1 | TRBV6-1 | CASSEGGTGGDEQYF | TGTGCCAGCAGTGAAGGCGGGACAGGGGGCGACGAGCAGTACTTC
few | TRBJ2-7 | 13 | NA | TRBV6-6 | CASSYGTPYEQYF | TGTGCCAGCAGTTACGGGACACCCTACGAGCAGTACTTC
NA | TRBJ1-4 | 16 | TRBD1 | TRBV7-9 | CASSLGDGTGEEKLFF | TGTGCCAGCAGCCTGGGGGACGGGACAGGGGAAGAAAAACTGTTTTTT
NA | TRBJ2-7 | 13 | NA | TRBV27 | CASSLGARYEQYF | TGTGCCAGCAGTCTCGGAGCTCGCTACGAGCAGTACTTC
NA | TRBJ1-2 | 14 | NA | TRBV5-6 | CASIPSGGNYGYTF | TGTGCCAGCATCCCCTCGGGGGGTAACTATGGCTACACCTTC
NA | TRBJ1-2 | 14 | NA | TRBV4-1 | CASSQGQIREGYTF | TGCGCCAGCAGCCAAGGACAGATCAGGGAAGGCTACACCTTC
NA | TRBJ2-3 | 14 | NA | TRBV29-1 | CSVQGAGTTDTQYF | TGCAGCGTTCAAGGGGCGGGGACCACAGATACGCAGTATTTT
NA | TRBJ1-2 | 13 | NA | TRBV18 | CASSPLTNYGYTF | TGTGCCAGCTCACCCCTTACTAACTATGGCTACACCTTC
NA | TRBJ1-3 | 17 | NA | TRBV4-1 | CASSQGPHGSSGNTIYF | TGCGCCAGCAGCCAAGGGCCTCATGGGAGCTCTGGAAACACCATATATTTT
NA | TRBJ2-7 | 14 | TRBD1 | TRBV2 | CASSTGTESYEQYF | TGTGCCAGTTCTACCGGGACAGAATCCTACGAGCAGTACTTC
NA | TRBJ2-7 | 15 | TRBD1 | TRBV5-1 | CASRPGQGVSHEQYF | TGCGCCAGCAGACCGGGACAGGGGGTTAGCCACGAGCAGTACTTC
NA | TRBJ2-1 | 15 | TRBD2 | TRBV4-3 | CASRRGEREVERQFF | TGCGCCAGCAGAAGGGGCGAGCGGGAGGTCGAGCGGCAGTTCTTC
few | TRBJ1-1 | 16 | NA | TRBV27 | CASSPRENPRNTEAFF | TGTGCCAGCAGTCCAAGAGAAAACCCTCGGAACACTGAAGCTTTCTTT
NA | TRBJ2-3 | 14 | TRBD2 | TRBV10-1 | CASSGGRATDTQYF | TGCGCCAGCAGTGGCGGGAGGGCCACAGATACGCAGTATTTT
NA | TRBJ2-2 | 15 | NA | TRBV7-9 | CASSLGADNTGELFF | TGTGCCAGCAGCTTGGGGGCAGATAACACCGGGGAGCTGTTTTTT
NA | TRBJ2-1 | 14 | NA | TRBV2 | CASSPGGSYNEQFF | TGTGCCAGCAGCCCCGGGGGCTCCTACAATGAGCAGTTCTTC
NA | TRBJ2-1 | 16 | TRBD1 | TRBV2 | CASKDRDKPSYNEQFF | TGTGCCAGCAAAGACAGGGACAAACCCTCCTACAATGAGCAGTTCTTC
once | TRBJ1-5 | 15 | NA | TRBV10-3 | CAISRSGDPNQPQHF | TGTGCCATCAGTCGATCAGGGGACCCCAATCAGCCCCAGCATTTT
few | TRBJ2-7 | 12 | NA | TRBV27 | CATRWQGHEQYF | TGTGCCACCCGTTGGCAGGGCCACGAGCAGTACTTC
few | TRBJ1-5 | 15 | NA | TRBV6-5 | CASSYSRQPNQPQHF | TGTGCCAGCAGTTACTCAAGACAGCCGAATCAGCCCCAGCATTTT
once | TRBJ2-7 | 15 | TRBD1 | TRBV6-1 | CASSEEATGGYEQYF | TGTGCCAGCAGTGAAGAGGCGACAGGGGGCTACGAGCAGTACTTC
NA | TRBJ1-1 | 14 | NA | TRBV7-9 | CASSLFTENTEAFF | TGTGCCAGCAGCTTATTTACAGAGAACACTGAAGCTTTCTTT
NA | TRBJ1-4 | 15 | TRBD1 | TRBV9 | CASSVTAGTVEKLFF | TGTGCCAGCAGCGTAACTGCCGGGACAGTTGAAAAACTGTTTTTT
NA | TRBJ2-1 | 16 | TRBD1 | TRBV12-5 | CASGFRTGGSYNEQFF | TGTGCTAGTGGTTTCCGGACAGGGGGCTCCTACAATGAGCAGTTCTTC
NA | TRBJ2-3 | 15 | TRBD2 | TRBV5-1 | CASSLTSASTDTQYF | TGCGCCAGCAGCTTGACTAGCGCATCCACAGATACGCAGTATTTT
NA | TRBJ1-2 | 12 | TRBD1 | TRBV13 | CASSLQGFGYTF | TGTGCCAGCAGTCTACAGGGGTTTGGCTACACCTTC
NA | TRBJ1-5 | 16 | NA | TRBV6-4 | CASSLTGLHSNQPQHF | TGTGCCAGCAGTTTAACAGGACTACATAGCAATCAGCCCCAGCATTTT
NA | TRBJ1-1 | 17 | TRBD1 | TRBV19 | CASSTFHRGQANTEAFF | TGTGCCAGTAGTACCTTCCATCGCGGACAGGCGAACACTGAAGCTTTCTTT
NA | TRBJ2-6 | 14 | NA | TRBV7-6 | CASSYGSGANVLTF | TGTGCCAGCAGCTACGGCTCTGGGGCCAACGTCCTGACTTTC
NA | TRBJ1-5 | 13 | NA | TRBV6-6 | CASRGQNFQPQHF | TGTGCCAGCAGAGGACAGAACTTTCAGCCCCAGCATTTT
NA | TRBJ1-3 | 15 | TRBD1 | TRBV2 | CASTFITGGGNTIYF | TGTGCCAGCACTTTTATTACAGGGGGAGGAAACACCATATATTTT
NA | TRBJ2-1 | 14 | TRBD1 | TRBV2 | CASGWARGSNEQFF | TGTGCCAGCGGGTGGGCCAGGGGGAGCAATGAGCAGTTCTTC
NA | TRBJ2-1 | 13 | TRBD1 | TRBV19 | CASSTTGYNEQFF | TGTGCCAGTAGTACGACAGGGTACAATGAGCAGTTCTTC
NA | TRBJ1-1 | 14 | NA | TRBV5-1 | CASSIGQLNTEAFF | TGCGCCAGCAGCATCGGACAGTTGAACACTGAAGCTTTCTTT
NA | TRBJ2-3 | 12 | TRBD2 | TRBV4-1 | CASSQPAGEQYF | TGCGCCAGCAGCCAACCAGCGGGGGAACAGTATTTT
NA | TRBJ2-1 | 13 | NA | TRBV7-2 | CASSLIRGGEQFF | TGTGCCAGCAGCCTAATTCGGGGTGGCGAGCAGTTCTTC
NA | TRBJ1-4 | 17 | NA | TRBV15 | CATSRDQLSSGYEKLFF | TGTGCCACCAGCAGAGATCAATTATCGTCGGGGTATGAAAAACTGTTTTTT
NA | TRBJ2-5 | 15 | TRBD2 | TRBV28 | CASSLPGTRDTTQYF | TGTGCCAGCAGTTTGCCCGGGACTAGGGATACGACCCAGTACTTC
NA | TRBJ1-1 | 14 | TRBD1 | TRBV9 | CASSAGQVNTEAFF | TGTGCCAGCAGCGCGGGACAGGTGAACACTGAAGCTTTCTTT
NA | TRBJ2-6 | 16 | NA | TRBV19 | CASKTTGASGANVLTF | TGTGCCAGTAAAACCACCGGAGCCTCTGGGGCCAACGTCCTGACTTTC
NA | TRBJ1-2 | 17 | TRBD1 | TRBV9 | CASRGNNGQGPNYGYTF | TGTGCCAGCAGGGGGAATAACGGACAGGGGCCTAACTATGGCTACACCTTC
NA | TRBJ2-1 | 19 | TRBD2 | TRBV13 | CASSLDRVEWREEDNEQFF | TGTGCCAGCAGCTTAGACAGGGTGGAGTGGCGGGAGGAGGATAATGAGCAGTTCTTC
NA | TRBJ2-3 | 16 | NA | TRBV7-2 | CASSLGGGGFTDTQYF | TGTGCCAGCAGCCTGGGGGGCGGGGGCTTCACAGATACGCAGTATTTT
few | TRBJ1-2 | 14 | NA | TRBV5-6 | CASSLVLGGRGYTF | TGTGCCAGCAGCTTGGTTTTAGGGGGAAGGGGCTACACCTTC